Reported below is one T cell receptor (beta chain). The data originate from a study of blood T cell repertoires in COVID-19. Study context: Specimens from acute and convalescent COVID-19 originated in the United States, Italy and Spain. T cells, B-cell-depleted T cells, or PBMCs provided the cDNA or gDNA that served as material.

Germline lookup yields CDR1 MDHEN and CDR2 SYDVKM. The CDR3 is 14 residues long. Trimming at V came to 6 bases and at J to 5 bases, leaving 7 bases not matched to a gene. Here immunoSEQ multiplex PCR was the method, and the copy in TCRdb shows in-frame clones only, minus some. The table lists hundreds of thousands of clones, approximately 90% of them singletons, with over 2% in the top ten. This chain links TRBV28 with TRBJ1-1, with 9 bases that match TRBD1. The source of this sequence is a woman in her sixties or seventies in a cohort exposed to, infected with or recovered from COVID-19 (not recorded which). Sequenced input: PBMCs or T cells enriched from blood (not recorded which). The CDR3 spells CASSSGQGRTEAFF. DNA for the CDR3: TGTGCCAGCAGCTCGGGACAGGGTAGGACTGAAGCTTTCTTT.